A single sample gave rise to the 32 T cell receptor beta chains below, sequenced in a study of tumor-infiltrating lymphocytes in primary liver carcinoma. Making TCR beta cDNA involved approximately 0.5 ug total RNA and a constant-region primer. Generation of the TCR beta libraries relied on three nested multiplex PCR rounds using slightly modified ARM-PCR. Use of TRBV1-TRBV30 forward primers with a C-beta reverse primer characterized the first two PCR rounds, which lasted roughly 11 cycles each. TCRdb redid the calling of the multiplex PCR reads with MiXCR, one entry per CDR3 protein. The sample lists roughly 57,000 distinct CDR3 sequences; less than 75% were seen once. Unsorted bulk tissue of roughly 18-32 mg yielded co-extracted RNA and DNA. Material for sequencing was liver tumor tissue from sampling region 2. This sample's subset: tumor region T2, inferior pole. Every receptor here comes from a man aged 40-49 years with primary liver carcinoma and hepatitis B virus infection.

The V gene is TRBV4-2, the J gene TRBJ2-2; D not resolved. V lost 0 bases to trimming and J lost 4 bases, with 15 bases between them. CDR1 is LGHNA and CDR2 is YNFKEQ in the germline V gene. The CDR3 extends over 17 amino acids. The CDR3 protein is CASSQDLVTVSTGELFF. CDR3 DNA: TGTGCCAGCAGCCAAGATCTTGTGACTGTGAGCACCGGGGAGCTGTTTTTT.

With regard to this clonotype: Germline is not matched at one junction end, which may reflect a read error. This chain links TRBV10-3 with TRBJ1-5; D unresolved. The CDR3 sequence is 14 residues long. Germline V gene lookup returns CDR1 ENHRY and CDR2 SYGVKD. This CDR3 reads CAISEYEGDQPHHF. For the CDR3, the DNA is TGTGCCATTAGTGAATATGAGGGCGATCAGCCCCACCATTTT.

On this clonotype itself: Compared with germline, one end of the junction differs, possibly owing to a read error. The V gene is TRBV29-1, the J gene TRBJ1-1, with D unclear. Germline V CDR1 and CDR2: SQVTM, ANQGSEA. The CDR3 contains 15 residues. CDR3 sequence reads: CSVDHGWGMNAEAFF. The CDR3 DNA reads TGCAGCGTTGATCACGGTTGGGGAATGAACGCTGAAGCTTTCTTT.

A note on this clonotype: As the CDR3 is not closed by the conserved phenylalanine or tryptophan, this likely results from a read error. The chain links TRBV12-5 to TRBJ2-2; 7 bases agree with TRBD2. Germline CDR1 LGHNT, CDR2 FRNRAP. CDR3 size: 16 residues. CDR3 loop: CVSGVERGSGTGELFY. The CDR3 DNA reads as TGTGTTAGTGGTGTGGAGCGGGGATCAGGCACCGGGGAGCTGTTTTAT.

This rearrangement joins TRBV11-2 to TRBJ1-6, with a weak D call TRBD1 (5 bases). The germline V and J ends were trimmed by 7 bases and 7 bases, with 11 bases remaining between them. The CDR3 sequence is 13 residues long. The germline CDR1 and CDR2 sequences are SGHAT and FQNNGV. The CDR3 is CASTGTRNSPLHF. The CDR3 nucleotides are TGTGCCAGCACCGGGACGAGGAATTCACCCCTCCACTTT.

This clonotype was picked up many times. V and J are TRBV30 and TRBJ1-6; the D gene is possibly TRBD1 (6 bases). Trimming took off 1 base at V and 6 bases at J, with 13 bases between the two ends. The CDR3 is 15 residues long. In germline, CDR1 is GTSNPN, CDR2 SVGIG (reference sequence). The CDR3 DNA sequence: TGTGCCTGGAGTGATGTAGCACAGGGTAATTCACCCCTCCACTTT. Its protein product is CAWSDVAQGNSPLHF.

Comment on this clonotype: A much larger clonotype is one base distant, so this may be a read error. The chain has TRBV4-2 and TRBJ1-2, with TRBD1 identical over 8 bases. This CDR3 region has 17 residues. The J segment lost 8 bases and the V segment lost 1 base, leaving 15 bases of the junction unmatched. Per germline, CDR1 LGHNA and CDR2 YNFKEQ. For the CDR3, the DNA is TGTGCCAGCAGCCAAGTAGGGGCAGGGGGCGCAGCGAAGGGCTACACCTTC. Translated: CASSQVGAGGAAKGYTF.

This clonotype was recorded once. Just one base apart from a much larger clone, this may be a read error. The rearrangement uses TRBV6-2 or TRBV6-3 and TRBJ1-4; the D gene is possibly TRBD1 (5 bases). CDR1 and CDR2 from the germline V gene are MNHEY and SVGEGT. The CDR3 runs to 14 residues. V lost 6 bases to trimming and J lost 6 bases, with 14 bases between them. CDR3 in amino acids: CASRSGTEDEKLFF. CDR3 DNA sequence: TGTGCCAGCAGATCCGGGACCGAGGATGAAAAACTGTTTTTT.

The chain combines TRBV12-3 or TRBV12-4 with TRBJ1-4, with TRBD1 as a possible D gene (6 bases). Trimming cost V 5 bases and J 7 bases, with 17 bases left between them. The length of the CDR3 is 15 residues. CDR3 bases: TGTGCCAGCAGTCTGTCCGGGACATGGATTGAAAAACTGTTTTTT. It translates to CASSLSGTWIEKLFF.

V gene TRBV28 combines with J gene TRBJ2-7, with D uncertain. The CDR3 is 12 residues long. V gave up 8 bases and J gave up 6 bases, with 14 bases separating them. Per germline, CDR1 MDHEN and CDR2 SYDVKM. CDR3 coding DNA: TGTGCCAGCGGTTCCAATTTAGGCGAGCAGTACTTC. Translated: CASGSNLGEQYF.

Turning to this clonotype: The junction differs from germline at one of its ends, possibly a read error. The V gene is TRBV5-1, the J gene TRBJ2-2; a possible D gene is TRBD2 (5 bases). The CDR3 has 14 amino acids. Germline lookup yields CDR1 SGHRS and CDR2 YFSETQ. The CDR3 nucleotides are TGCGCCAGCAGCTTATCAGCAAACACCGGGGAGCTGTATTTT. It codes for CASSLSANTGELYF.

This clonotype has a handful of counts. Here the CDR3 omits its conserved ending phenylalanine or tryptophan, so a read error is the likely source. The chain links TRBV6-5 to TRBJ2-2; 7 bases map to TRBD2. CDR1 and CDR2 from the germline V gene are MNHEY and SVGAGI. This CDR3 contains 15 residues. With 6 bases clipped from V and 3 bases from J, the junction kept 7 bases outside the gene matches. The CDR3 is CASRLTSVHTGELFP. CDR3 nucleotide sequence: TGTGCCAGCAGGTTAACTAGCGTACACACCGGGGAGCTGTTTCCT.

In regard to this clonotype: Sequence at one end of the junction differs from germline and may be a read error. J is TRBJ2-1 and V is TRBV6-1; 11 bases fit TRBD1. The length of the CDR3 is 15 residues. CDR1 and CDR2 (germline): MNHNS, SASEGT. The CDR3 nucleotides read TGTGCCAGCAGTGGGGACAGGGGGTTTAGCAATGAGCATTTCTTC. As protein: CASSGDRGFSNEHFF.

This clonotype occurred once. The rearrangement links TRBV4-1 to TRBJ2-1; D possibly corresponds to TRBD1 (5 bases). The CDR3 is 17 amino acids. V was clipped by 6 bases and J by 12 bases, with 30 bases between them. The germline CDR1 and CDR2 sequences are MGHRA and YSYEKL. CDR3 loop: CASRQQTTVHSYYGQFF. DNA of the CDR3: TGCGCCAGCAGACAACAAACGACAGTACACTCCTACTATGGGCAGTTCTTC.

This clonotype was seen a single time. Compared with germline, one end of the junction differs, possibly owing to a read error. The chain links TRBV6-5 to TRBJ2-1; 9 nucleotides align to TRBD2. Germline CDR1 is MNHEY and CDR2 is SVGAGI. This CDR3 has 15 residues. CDR3 nucleotide sequence: TGTGCCGGCAGTTACACGACTAGCGGTCACAATGAGCAGTTCTTC. This translates into CAGSYTTSGHNEQFF.

Notes on this clonotype: An end of the junction differs from the germline gene, which may be a read error. The chain joins TRBV29-1 to TRBJ2-7, with D perhaps TRBD1 or TRBD2 (5 bases each). The germline V gene has CDR1 SQVTM and CDR2 ANQGSEA. This CDR3 is built from 16 residues. CDR3 amino acids: CSAMTSGTGTLYGQYF. In DNA form, the CDR3 reads TGCAGCGCCATGACATCTGGGACCGGCACTCTCTACGGGCAGTACTTC.

V and J are TRBV6-5 and TRBJ2-5; 9 bases map to TRBD1. The J segment lost 1 base and the V segment lost 2 bases, leaving 11 bases of the junction unmatched. The germline V gene encodes CDR1 MNHEY and CDR2 SVGAGI. There are 18 residues in the CDR3. The CDR3 DNA reads TGTGCCAGCAGTTACCTAACCGGGACAGGGAAGGTCCAAGAGACCCAGTACTTC. Its protein is CASSYLTGTGKVQETQYF.

Remarks on this clonotype: A much larger clone sits a single nucleotide away, making a read error possible. The conserved closing phenylalanine or tryptophan is absent in this CDR3, likely reflecting a read error. This rearrangement joins TRBV12-3 or TRBV12-4 to TRBJ1-6; 7 bases are shared with TRBD1. The CDR3 is 14 residues long. Losses at the gene ends were 6 bases for V and 8 bases for J; bases not matched to a gene: 7. The CDR3 coding sequence is TGTGCCAGCAGCTCCGGAACAGGGGATTCACCCCTCCACTAT. This encodes CASSSGTGDSPLHY.

Only a few counts were recorded for this clonotype. This chain joins TRBV7-9 and TRBJ2-7; TRBD2 matches 12 bases. The CDR3 spans 16 residues. Germline assignment: CDR1 SEHNR and CDR2 FQNEAQ (reference sequence). With V trimmed by 6 bases and J by 4 bases, 10 bases remained unmatched. DNA of the CDR3: TGTGCCAGCAGACCCCCCCTAGCGGGAGGGGGATACGAGCAGTACTTC. Amino acids: CASRPPLAGGGYEQYF. The full variable domain, with the rest looked up from reference TRBV7-9 and TRBJ2-7, is DTGVSQNPRHKITKRGQNVTFRCDPISEHNRLYWYRQTLGQGPEFLTYFQNEAQLEKSRLLSDRFSAERPKGSFSTLEIQRTEQGDSAMYLCASRPPLAGGGYEQYFGPGTRLTVT.

This clonotype was detected only a few times. CDR3 nucleotide sequence: TGTGCCAGCAGCCAAGGACAACAGGCGGAGGCTTTCTTT. This gives the protein CASSQGQQAEAFF. The chain has TRBV6-2 or TRBV6-3 and TRBJ1-1, with TRBD1 as a possible D gene (5 bases). V was cut by 6 bases and J by 11 bases, with 19 bases left in between. The CDR3 loop spans 13 amino acids. Germline CDR1 MNHEY, CDR2 SVGEGT.

Of note for this clonotype: Without the conserved terminal phenylalanine or tryptophan, this CDR3 likely stems from a read error. The V and J genes are TRBV29-1 and TRBJ2-7; a weak D match, TRBD1 (6 bases). The V gene lost 4 bases and the J gene lost 3 bases, with 13 bases spanning the gap. Germline V gives CDR1 SQVTM, CDR2 ANQGSEA. The CDR3 is made up of 13 amino acids. The CDR3 region is CSVGARGNYEQYI. The CDR3 DNA reads as TGCAGCGTTGGTGCTAGGGGGAACTACGAGCAGTACATC.

This clonotype was seen only a few times. Here the CDR3 omits its conserved ending phenylalanine or tryptophan, so a read error is the likely source. The V call is TRBV6-1, the J call TRBJ2-1; D is perhaps TRBD1 (6 bases). CDR3 length: 14 residues. Trimming stripped 3 bases from V and 7 bases from J, with 13 bases between. Germline CDR1 reads MNHNS; CDR2 reads SASEGT. In DNA, the CDR3 is TGTGCCAGCAGTGATAGGGGGATGGTGAATGAGCAGTTCTTA. Its protein is CASSDRGMVNEQFL.

Note on this clonotype: An end of the junction differs from the germline gene, which may be a read error. The V and J genes are TRBV6-1 and TRBJ1-5; tentatively, D is TRBD1 (6 bases). This CDR3 is 13 amino acids long. Germline V gives CDR1 MNHNS, CDR2 SASEGT. This chain's CDR3 is CARSPDRNQPQQF. CDR3 in DNA: TGTGCCAGGAGCCCCGACAGGAATCAGCCCCAGCAATTT.

Turning to this clonotype: Germline and junction disagree at one end, which may indicate a read error. The chain uses TRBV11-2 and TRBJ2-5, with TRBD2 matching 8 bases. Germline V gene lookup returns CDR1 SGHAT and CDR2 FQNNGV. The CDR3 is made up of 16 amino acids. The CDR3 nucleotides are TGTGCCAGTAGCCAAATTCCTGGCGGGGGGCAAGACACCCAGTACTTC. Translated: CASSQIPGGGQDTQYF.

Comment on this clonotype: It may be a read error: a sequence one base away is much more abundant. The rearrangement joins TRBV12-3 or TRBV12-4 to TRBJ2-1; D ambiguous. This CDR3 spans 12 amino acids. The CDR3 sequence: CTSSLVGWEQFF. The CDR3 DNA sequence: TGTACCAGCAGTTTGGTCGGCTGGGAGCAGTTCTTC.

Worth noting for this clonotype: A much larger clone differs from this one at a single base, so this may be a read error. The chain recombines TRBV6-5 with TRBJ2-7; a weak D match, TRBD1 (5 bases). CDR1 is MNHEY, CDR2 SVGAGI, per germline. The CDR3 consists of 15 residues. The V and J ends lost 4 bases and 3 bases respectively, with 16 bases between them. CDR3 region: CASSCSRVTGYEQYF. The CDR3 DNA sequence: TGTGCCAGCAGTTGCTCCAGGGTAACTGGCTACGAGCAGTACTTC.

This sequence joins TRBV7-9 and TRBJ2-7; 7 nucleotides align to TRBD1. Trimming took 5 bases from V and 6 from J; bases not matched to a gene: 4. Germline V lookup: CDR1 SEHNR, CDR2 FQNEAQ (reference sequence). This CDR3 has 12 residues. The CDR3 protein is CASSQGQSEQYF. For the CDR3, the DNA is TGTGCCAGCAGCCAGGGACAGAGCGAGCAGTACTTC.

This clonotype has just a few counts. V usage is TRBV12-3 or TRBV12-4 and J usage is TRBJ1-5; D gene unclear. Trimming took 4 bases from V and 9 from J, leaving 10 bases between them. The CDR3 runs to 12 residues. Here the CDR3 DNA reads TGTGCCAGCAGTTCAGATTTGTCGCCCCAGCATTTT. It specifies CASSSDLSPQHF.

Concerning this clonotype: One end of the junction does not line up with germline, which may come from a read error. The chain couples TRBV5-4 to TRBJ2-5; weak D call: TRBD1 (6 bases). Germline CDR1 SGHNT, CDR2 YYREEE (reference sequence). The CDR3 sequence is 13 residues long. DNA of the CDR3: TGTGCCAGCAGCTCTAACAGGGTAGAGGCCCAGTACTTT. Its translation: CASSSNRVEAQYF.

About this clonotype itself: One end of the junction is discordant with germline, which a read error may explain. This chain joins TRBV11-2 and TRBJ2-3; 14 bases align to TRBD2. CDR1 and CDR2 (germline): SGHAT, FQNNGV. CDR3 size: 16 residues. The CDR3 here is CANSEGLAGVTDTQYF. CDR3 DNA sequence: TGTGCCAACAGCGAGGGACTAGCGGGAGTCACAGATACACAGTATTTT.

Worth noting for this clonotype: One base away lies a much larger clone, so this may be a sequencing read error. The J gene is TRBJ2-2, the V gene TRBV29-1; D perhaps matches TRBD2 (5 bases). Germline V gene data show CDR1 as SQVTM and CDR2 as ANQGSEA. The CDR3 is made up of 13 amino acids. V lost 5 bases and J lost 3, with 10 bases in between. The CDR3 DNA reads TGCAGCGTTCTCACGGAGGACACCGGGGAGCTGTTTTTT. Its translation: CSVLTEDTGELFF.

Details on this clonotype: A read error may explain this, as a much larger clone is one base away. The missing conserved phenylalanine or tryptophan at the end of this CDR3 makes a read error likely. The rearrangement joins TRBV4-2 to TRBJ1-1; D gene uncertain. The CDR3 consists of 14 residues. Germline values: CDR1 LGHNA, CDR2 YNFKEQ. Trimming removed 0 bases from V and 1 base from J, with 6 bases in between. CDR3: CASSQDRGNTEAFY. For the CDR3, the DNA is TGTGCCAGCAGCCAAGATCGGGGGAACACTGAAGCTTTCTAT.